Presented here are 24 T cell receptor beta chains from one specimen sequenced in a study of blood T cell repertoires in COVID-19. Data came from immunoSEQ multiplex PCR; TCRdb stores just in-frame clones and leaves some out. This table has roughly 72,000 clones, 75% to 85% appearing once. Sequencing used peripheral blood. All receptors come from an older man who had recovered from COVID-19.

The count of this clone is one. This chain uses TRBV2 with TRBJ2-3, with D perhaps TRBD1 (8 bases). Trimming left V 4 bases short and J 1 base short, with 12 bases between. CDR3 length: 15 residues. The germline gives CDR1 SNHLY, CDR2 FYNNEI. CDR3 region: CASSGGGQGTDTQYF. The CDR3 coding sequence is TGTGCCAGCAGTGGGGGGGGACAGGGCACAGATACGCAGTATTTT.

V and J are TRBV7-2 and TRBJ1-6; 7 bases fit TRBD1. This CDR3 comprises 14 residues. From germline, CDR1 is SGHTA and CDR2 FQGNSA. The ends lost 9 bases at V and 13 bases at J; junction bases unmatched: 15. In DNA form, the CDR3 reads TGTGCCAGAGGGGACAGCCAAACAGGGCCGCCCCTCCACTTT. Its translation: CARGDSQTGPPLHF.

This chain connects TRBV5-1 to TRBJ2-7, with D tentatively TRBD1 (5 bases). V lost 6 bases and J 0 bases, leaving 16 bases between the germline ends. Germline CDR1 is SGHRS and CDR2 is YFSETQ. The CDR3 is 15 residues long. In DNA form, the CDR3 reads TGCGCCAGCACCCCATCCCCGACAGCCTCCTACGAGCAGTACTTC. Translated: CASTPSPTASYEQYF.

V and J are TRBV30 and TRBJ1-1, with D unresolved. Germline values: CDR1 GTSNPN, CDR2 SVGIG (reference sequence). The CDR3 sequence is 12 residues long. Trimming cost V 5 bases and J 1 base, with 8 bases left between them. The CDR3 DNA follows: TGTGCCTGGGAGGAAGAGAACACTGAAGCTTTCTTT. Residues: CAWEEENTEAFF.

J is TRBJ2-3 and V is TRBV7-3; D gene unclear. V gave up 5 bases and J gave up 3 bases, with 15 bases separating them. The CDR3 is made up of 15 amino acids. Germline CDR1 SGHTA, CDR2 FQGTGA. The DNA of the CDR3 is TGTGCCAGCAGCACCGTGATGTTGAGGACAGATACGCAGTATTTT. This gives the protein CASSTVMLRTDTQYF.

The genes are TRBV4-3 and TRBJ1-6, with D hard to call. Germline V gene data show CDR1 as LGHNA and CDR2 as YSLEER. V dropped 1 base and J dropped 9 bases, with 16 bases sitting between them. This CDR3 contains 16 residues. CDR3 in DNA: TGCGCCAGCAGCCAAGTTGTTTCAGACCCTAGTTCACCCCTCCACTTT. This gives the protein CASSQVVSDPSSPLHF.

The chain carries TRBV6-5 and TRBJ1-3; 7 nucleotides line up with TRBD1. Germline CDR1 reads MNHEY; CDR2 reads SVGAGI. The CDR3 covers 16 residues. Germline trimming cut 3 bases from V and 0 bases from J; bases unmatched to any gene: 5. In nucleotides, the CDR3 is TGTGCCAGCAGTTATTCCGGACAGGACTCTGGAAACACCATATATTTT. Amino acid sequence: CASSYSGQDSGNTIYF.

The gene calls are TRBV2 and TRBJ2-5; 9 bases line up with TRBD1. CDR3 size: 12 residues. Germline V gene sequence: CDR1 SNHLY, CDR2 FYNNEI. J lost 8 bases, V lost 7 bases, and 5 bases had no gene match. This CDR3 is CASTRQGVTQYF. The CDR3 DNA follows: TGTGCCAGCACCAGACAGGGGGTTACCCAGTACTTC. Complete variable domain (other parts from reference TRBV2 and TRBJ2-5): EPEVTQTPSHQVTQMGQEVILRCVPISNHLYFYWYRQILGQKVEFLVSFYNNEISEKSEIFDDQFSVERPDGSNFTLKIRSTKLEDSAMYFCASTRQGVTQYFGPGTRLLVL.

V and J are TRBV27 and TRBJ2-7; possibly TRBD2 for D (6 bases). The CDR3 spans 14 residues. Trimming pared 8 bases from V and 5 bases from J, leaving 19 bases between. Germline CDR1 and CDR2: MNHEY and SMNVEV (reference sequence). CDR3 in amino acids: CASSPLPGANEQYF. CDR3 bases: TGTGCCAGCTCACCCCTACCGGGAGCTAACGAGCAGTACTTC.

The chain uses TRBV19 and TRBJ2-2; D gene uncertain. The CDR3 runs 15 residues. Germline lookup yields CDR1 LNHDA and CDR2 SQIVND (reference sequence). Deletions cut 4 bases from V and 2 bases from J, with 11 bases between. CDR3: CASSTRGPNTGELFF. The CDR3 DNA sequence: TGTGCCAGTAGTACCCGCGGCCCCAACACCGGGGAGCTGTTTTTT.

The CDR3 spells CASSLAPGRIMNTEAFF. The DNA of the CDR3 is TGTGCCAGCAGTTTAGCCCCCGGCAGGATAATGAACACTGAAGCTTTCTTT. The chain joins TRBV27 to TRBJ1-1; D not resolved. Between the trimmed V and J ends, which lost 2 bases and 0 bases, there was a span of 16 bases. The germline gives CDR1 MNHEY, CDR2 SMNVEV (reference sequence). This CDR3 is built from 17 residues.

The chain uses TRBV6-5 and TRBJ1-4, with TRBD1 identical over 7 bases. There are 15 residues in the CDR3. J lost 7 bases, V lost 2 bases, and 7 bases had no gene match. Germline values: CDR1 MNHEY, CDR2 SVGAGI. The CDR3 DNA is TGTGCCAGCAGTTACCAGACAGGGTCTGCTGAAAAACTGTTTTTT. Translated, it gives CASSYQTGSAEKLFF.

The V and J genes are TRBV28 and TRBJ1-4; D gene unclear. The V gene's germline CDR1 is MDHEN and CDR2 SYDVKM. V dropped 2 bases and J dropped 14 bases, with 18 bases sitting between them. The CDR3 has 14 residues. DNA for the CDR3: TGTGCCAGCAGTTTACCCCTTCCCCAGCGGCGGCTGTTTTTT. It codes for CASSLPLPQRRLFF.

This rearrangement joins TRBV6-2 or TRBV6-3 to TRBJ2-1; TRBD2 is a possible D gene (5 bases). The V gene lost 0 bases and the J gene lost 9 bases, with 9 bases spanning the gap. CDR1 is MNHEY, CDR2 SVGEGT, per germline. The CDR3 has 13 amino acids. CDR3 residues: CASSYSRRGEQFF. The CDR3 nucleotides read TGTGCCAGCAGTTACTCGAGACGGGGTGAGCAGTTCTTC.

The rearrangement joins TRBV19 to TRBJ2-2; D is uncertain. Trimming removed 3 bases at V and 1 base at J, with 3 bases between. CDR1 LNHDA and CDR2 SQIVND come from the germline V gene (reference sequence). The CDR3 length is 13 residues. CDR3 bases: TGTGCCAGTAGTATCCAGAACACCGGGGAGCTGTTTTTT. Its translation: CASSIQNTGELFF.

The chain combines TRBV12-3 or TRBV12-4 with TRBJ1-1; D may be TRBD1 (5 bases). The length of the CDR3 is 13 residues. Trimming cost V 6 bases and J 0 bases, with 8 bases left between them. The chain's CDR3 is CASSRQLNTEAFF. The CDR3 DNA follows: TGTGCCAGCAGCCGACAGTTGAACACTGAAGCTTTCTTT.

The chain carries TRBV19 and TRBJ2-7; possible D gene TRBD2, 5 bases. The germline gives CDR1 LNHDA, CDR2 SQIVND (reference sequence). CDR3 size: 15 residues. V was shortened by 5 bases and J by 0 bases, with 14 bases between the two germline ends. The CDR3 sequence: CASSESGRSSYEQYF. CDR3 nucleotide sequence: TGTGCCAGTAGTGAGAGCGGAAGGAGCTCCTACGAGCAGTACTTC.

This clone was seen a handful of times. The CDR3 loop is CASSEPASNQPQHF. The CDR3 nucleotides are TGTGCCAGCAGTGAACCAGCGAGCAATCAGCCCCAGCATTTT. V gene TRBV2 combines with J gene TRBJ1-5, with D unresolved. V was clipped by 2 bases and J by 1 base, with 6 bases between them. This CDR3 region has 14 residues. The germline gives CDR1 SNHLY, CDR2 FYNNEI.

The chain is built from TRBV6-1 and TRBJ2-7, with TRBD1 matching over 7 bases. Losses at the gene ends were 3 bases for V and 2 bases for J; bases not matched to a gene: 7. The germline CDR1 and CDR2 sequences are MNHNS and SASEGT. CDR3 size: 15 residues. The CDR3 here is CASSDSGTVTYEQYF. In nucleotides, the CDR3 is TGTGCCAGCAGTGATTCCGGGACAGTCACCTACGAGCAGTACTTC.

CDR3 DNA: TGTGCCAGTACCAGGGGGACTGCCTCTAATGAAAAACTGTTTTTT. It encodes CASTRGTASNEKLFF. The genes are TRBV19 and TRBJ1-4, with 7 bases fitting TRBD1. This CDR3 contains 15 residues. CDR1 LNHDA and CDR2 SQIVND come from the germline V gene (reference sequence). Trimming removed 7 bases from V and 3 bases from J; junction bases left unmatched: 8.

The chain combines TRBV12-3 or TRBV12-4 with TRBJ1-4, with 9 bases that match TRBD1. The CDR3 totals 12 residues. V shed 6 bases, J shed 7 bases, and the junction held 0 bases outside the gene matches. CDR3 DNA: TGTGCCAGCAGGGGACAGGGTGAAAAACTGTTTTTT. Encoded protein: CASRGQGEKLFF.

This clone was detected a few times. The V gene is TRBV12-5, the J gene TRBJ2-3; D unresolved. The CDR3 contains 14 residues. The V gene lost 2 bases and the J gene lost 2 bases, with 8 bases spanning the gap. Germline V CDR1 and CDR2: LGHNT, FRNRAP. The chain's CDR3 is CASGLSSNTDTQYF. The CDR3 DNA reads TGTGCTAGTGGTTTGTCCAGTAACACAGATACGCAGTATTTT.

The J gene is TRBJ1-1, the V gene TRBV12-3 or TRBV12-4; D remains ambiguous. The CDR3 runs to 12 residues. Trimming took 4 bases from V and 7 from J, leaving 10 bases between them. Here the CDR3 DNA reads TGTGCCAGCAGTTATAGCGGTGGTGAAGCTTTCTTT. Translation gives CASSYSGGEAFF.

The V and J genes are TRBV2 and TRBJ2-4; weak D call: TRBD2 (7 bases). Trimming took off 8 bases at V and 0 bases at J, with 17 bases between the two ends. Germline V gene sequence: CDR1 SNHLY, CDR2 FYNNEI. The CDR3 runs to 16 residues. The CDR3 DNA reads TGTGCCAGCGGGAGGGGACAAGGGATAGCCAAAAACATTCAGTACTTC. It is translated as CASGRGQGIAKNIQYF.